The next 32 T cell receptor beta chains were all read from a single sample in a study of cytomegalovirus exposure and HLA in healthy donors. The assay was immunoSEQ multiplex PCR, and TCRdb's table has in-frame clones only and misses some. This table holds approximately 170,000 clones, about 90% found once. Sequencing was done on a sample of PBMCs. These receptors were collected from a woman aged 18-29 years in good health and CMV-seropositive.

This chain links TRBV4-2 with TRBJ2-2; D is undetermined. Trimming removed 4 bases from V and 0 bases from J, with 9 bases in between. The V gene's germline CDR1 is LGHNA and CDR2 YNFKEQ. This CDR3 has 15 amino acids. The CDR3: CASSPYDTNTGELFF. The CDR3 coding sequence is TGTGCCAGCAGCCCCTATGACACGAACACCGGGGAGCTGTTTTTT.

V gene TRBV28 combines with J gene TRBJ1-2, with 9 bases identical to TRBD1. The CDR3 totals 15 residues. Unmatched junction bases numbered 9, after V lost 3 bases and J lost 7 bases. Germline lookup yields CDR1 MDHEN and CDR2 SYDVKM. This CDR3 is CASSFRSGQGGGYTF. In nucleotides, the CDR3 is TGTGCCAGCAGTTTTCGGTCGGGACAGGGCGGTGGCTACACCTTC.

This clone has a single count. The chain joins TRBV9 to TRBJ2-7; TRBD1 is a possible D gene (6 bases). CDR1 and CDR2 from the germline V gene are SGDLS and YYNGEE. CDR3 length equals 16 residues. The ends were cut back, 0 bases at V and 6 bases at J, with 19 bases in the middle. CDR3 in amino acids: CASSVGAGQPGSEQYF. As DNA, the CDR3 is TGTGCCAGCAGCGTAGGGGCAGGACAGCCGGGGAGCGAGCAGTACTTC.

This chain connects TRBV5-4 to TRBJ1-2; D gene unclear. The CDR3 is 14 residues long. V dropped 0 bases and J dropped 4 bases, with 10 bases sitting between them. Per germline, CDR1 SGHNT and CDR2 YYREEE (reference sequence). This CDR3 is CASSLETLLYGYTF. As DNA, the CDR3 is TGTGCCAGCAGCTTGGAAACCCTACTCTATGGCTACACCTTC.

The chain recombines TRBV7-9 with TRBJ2-5; D possibly corresponds to TRBD2 (5 bases). In germline, CDR1 is SEHNR, CDR2 FQNEAQ (reference sequence). CDR3 size: 17 residues. V shed 4 bases and J shed 1 base, with 19 bases lying between them. The CDR3 DNA follows: TGTGCCAGCAGCTCGCGTCCCTCACTAGAATCCCAAGAGACCCAGTACTTC. Encoded protein: CASSSRPSLESQETQYF.

The CDR3 reads CASSTGTGIHEQYF. Written as DNA, the CDR3 is TGTGCCAGCAGTACCGGGACAGGGATCCACGAGCAGTACTTC. The chain has TRBV28 and TRBJ2-7; 9 bases fit TRBD1. CDR1 is MDHEN, CDR2 SYDVKM, per germline. The V and J ends lost 5 bases and 5 bases, in that order; junction bases with no gene match: 7. The CDR3 sequence is 14 residues long. Full variable domain (missing parts from reference TRBV28 and TRBJ2-7): DVKVTQSSRYLVKRTGEKVFLECVQDMDHENMFWYRQDPGLGLRLIYFSYDVKMKEKGDIPEGYSVSREKKERFSLILESASTNQTSMYLCASSTGTGIHEQYFGPGTRLTVT.

This rearrangement joins TRBV9 to TRBJ2-4, with TRBD2 matching over 10 bases. The junction had 6 bases not matched to a gene; V was cut back by 3 bases and J by 3 bases. The germline gives CDR1 SGDLS, CDR2 YYNGEE. This CDR3 spans 16 amino acids. The CDR3: CASSGLSGRIKNIQYF. The DNA for the CDR3 is TGTGCCAGCAGCGGCCTTAGCGGGAGGATCAAAAACATTCAGTACTTC.

DNA for the CDR3: TGTGCCTGGAGTGTATTGGGTAGGGGGTCCGTTCAGCCCCAGCATTTT. Translated: CAWSVLGRGSVQPQHF. This chain connects TRBV30 to TRBJ1-5, with TRBD1 as a possible D gene (6 bases). The CDR3 sequence is 16 residues long. V dropped 0 bases and J dropped 6 bases, with 18 bases sitting between them. Germline values: CDR1 GTSNPN, CDR2 SVGIG (reference sequence).

The V gene is TRBV18, the J gene TRBJ2-1; D is perhaps TRBD1 (5 bases). Germline V gene sequence: CDR1 KGHSH, CDR2 LQKENI. The V and J ends lost 1 base and 4 bases respectively, with 11 bases between them. CDR3 size: 15 residues. The CDR3 DNA reads TGTGCCAGCTCACCACAGGCAGGGTTGTACAATGAGCAGTTCTTC. Protein sequence: CASSPQAGLYNEQFF. Full variable domain (remainder filled in from reference TRBV18 and TRBJ2-1): NAGVMQNPRHLVRRRGQEARLRCSPMKGHSHVYWYRQLPEEGLKFMVYLQKENIIDESGMPKERFSAEFPKEGPSILRIQQVVRGDSAAYFCASSPQAGLYNEQFFGPGTRLTVL.

V is TRBV13 and J is TRBJ2-3; 11 bases map to TRBD2. Trimming cost V 3 bases and J 1 base; bases outside gene matches: 3. Germline values: CDR1 PRHDT, CDR2 FYEKMQ (reference sequence). The CDR3 is 16 residues long. The CDR3 is CASSFETSGGTDTQYF. The DNA for the CDR3 is TGTGCCAGCAGCTTCGAGACTAGCGGGGGCACAGATACGCAGTATTTT.

The chain employs TRBV9 and TRBJ2-3; TRBD1 agrees at 11 bases. V lost 3 bases to trimming and J lost 3 bases; unmatched junction nucleotides: 6. CDR3 size: 16 residues. The germline gives CDR1 SGDLS, CDR2 YYNGEE. This CDR3 is CASSAGQGARTDTQYF. DNA for the CDR3: TGTGCCAGCAGCGCCGGACAGGGGGCGCGAACAGATACGCAGTATTTT.

The chain carries TRBV5-1 and TRBJ2-7, with D possibly TRBD1 on 5 matching bases. Germline V gives CDR1 SGHRS, CDR2 YFSETQ. This CDR3 contains 12 residues. V was clipped by 7 bases and J by 2 bases, with 10 bases between them. The CDR3 is CASHDSPYEQYF. The DNA of the CDR3 is TGCGCCAGCCACGACAGTCCCTACGAGCAGTACTTC.

The rearrangement links TRBV15 to TRBJ2-5; possibly TRBD1 for D (7 bases). The ends were cut back, 5 bases at V and 2 bases at J, with 15 bases in the middle. This CDR3 spans 15 amino acids. Looked up from germline, CDR1 is LNHNV and CDR2 is YYDKDF (reference sequence). The CDR3 is CATSDQGGGQETQYF. CDR3 in DNA: TGTGCCACCAGCGATCAGGGGGGCGGACAAGAGACCCAGTACTTC.

V and J are TRBV5-1 and TRBJ2-1; no definite D call. Trimming removed 4 bases from V and 5 bases from J, with 4 bases in between. This CDR3 comprises 11 residues. In germline, CDR1 is SGHRS, CDR2 YFSETQ. The CDR3 protein is CASSPDNEQFF. CDR3 bases: TGCGCCAGCAGCCCGGACAATGAGCAGTTCTTC. The whole variable domain, filled in from reference TRBV5-1 and TRBJ2-1, reads KAGVTQTPRYLIKTRGQQVTLSCSPISGHRSVSWYQQTPGQGLQFLFEYFSETQRNKGNFPGRFSGRQFSNSRSEMNVSTLELGDSALYLCASSPDNEQFFGPGTRLTVL.

This chain connects TRBV9 to TRBJ2-5; D not resolved. Germline assignment: CDR1 SGDLS and CDR2 YYNGEE. This CDR3 has 15 amino acids. Trimming left V 5 bases short and J 3 bases short, with 17 bases between. DNA for the CDR3: TGTGCCAGCAGTGAGGAAGGCGTTCGAGAAGAGACCCAGTACTTC. It is translated as CASSEEGVREETQYF.

The rearrangement uses TRBV19 and TRBJ2-2; D is ambiguous. The CDR3 covers 14 residues. Trimming took 5 bases from V and 4 from J, leaving 11 bases between them. Germline CDR1 LNHDA, CDR2 SQIVND (reference sequence). The CDR3 protein is CASSGDKFTGELFF. The CDR3 DNA reads TGTGCCAGTAGTGGAGATAAGTTCACCGGGGAGCTGTTTTTT.

V and J are TRBV11-3 and TRBJ2-2, with 7 bases lining up with TRBD2. The CDR3 consists of 17 residues. Germline values: CDR1 SGHNT, CDR2 YENEEA. V shed 5 bases, J shed 5 bases, and the junction held 14 bases outside the gene matches. As DNA, the CDR3 is TGTGCCAGCAGCGAAGAGGCTTTGGGACTAAAAACCGGGGAGCTGTTTTTT. As protein: CASSEEALGLKTGELFF.

The CDR3 loop reads CSVRQVLLETQYF. CDR3 DNA: TGCAGCGTCCGACAGGTTCTCCTGGAGACCCAGTACTTC. The V and J genes are TRBV29-1 and TRBJ2-5, with a possible D match to TRBD1 (6 bases). Germline V gene lookup returns CDR1 SQVTM and CDR2 ANQGSEA. Trimming removed 6 bases from V and 5 bases from J, with 16 bases in between. This CDR3 comprises 13 residues.

The gene calls are TRBV21-1 and TRBJ1-2; TRBD1, as called in the table, went unchecked against the DNA. TRBV21-1 is a known pseudogene. CDR3 size: 15 residues. The DNA for the CDR3 is TGTGCCAGCAGCAAAGGGGGGGACAGTGCTTATGGCTACACCTTC. This codes for CASSKGGDSAYGYTF.

The rearrangement joins TRBV29-1 to TRBJ2-1; 14 positions agree with TRBD2. Germline V gene sequence: CDR1 SQVTM, CDR2 ANQGSEA. V lost 3 bases, J lost 7 bases, and 5 bases stayed unmatched. This CDR3 spans 15 amino acids. The CDR3 DNA reads TGCAGCGTTGATGAGGGACTAGCGGGGGATAATGAGCAGTTCTTC. Encoded protein: CSVDEGLAGDNEQFF.

J is TRBJ2-2 and V is TRBV6-4, with D possibly TRBD1 on 6 matching bases. CDR3 size: 16 residues. Germline V CDR1 and CDR2: MRHNA, SNTAGT. The V gene lost 5 bases and the J gene lost 0 bases, with 13 bases spanning the gap. The CDR3 protein is CASSRGGLTNTGELFF. The CDR3 nucleotides are TGTGCCAGCAGTCGAGGGGGATTGACGAACACCGGGGAGCTGTTTTTT.

CDR3 in DNA: TGCGCCAGCAGCTTACCAGGACAGGCCCGTAACTATGGCTACACCTTC. Protein: CASSLPGQARNYGYTF. V usage is TRBV5-1 and J usage is TRBJ1-2; the match to TRBD1 covers 7 bases. The CDR3 consists of 16 residues. V lost 2 bases, J lost 1 base, and 8 bases stayed unmatched. Germline CDR1 SGHRS, CDR2 YFSETQ.

The chain couples TRBV2 to TRBJ1-5, with a weak D call TRBD1 (6 bases). Germline V gene lookup returns CDR1 SNHLY and CDR2 FYNNEI. This CDR3 contains 14 residues. Between the trimmed V and J ends, which lost 7 bases and 3 bases, there was a span of 13 bases. CDR3: CASMAGVFNQPQHF. The CDR3 region has the DNA TGTGCCAGCATGGCAGGGGTCTTCAATCAGCCCCAGCATTTT.

The rearrangement uses TRBV9 and TRBJ1-1; 8 nucleotides agree with TRBD1. Trimming cost V 3 bases and J 2 bases; bases outside gene matches: 9. This CDR3 is built from 16 residues. Germline CDR1 SGDLS, CDR2 YYNGEE. The CDR3 sequence: CASSEPKDRDNTEAFF. DNA of the CDR3: TGTGCCAGCAGCGAACCGAAGGACAGGGATAACACTGAAGCTTTCTTT.

The chain has TRBV7-2 and TRBJ1-4; the match to TRBD1 covers 10 bases. The CDR3 loop spans 17 amino acids. With V trimmed by 6 bases and J by 3 bases, 10 bases remained unmatched. The germline V gene has CDR1 SGHTA and CDR2 FQGNSA. The CDR3 DNA sequence: TGTGCCAGCAGTCCCCGGGACAGGGGTGCTTCTAATGAAAAACTGTTTTTT. Translation: CASSPRDRGASNEKLFF.

The chain links TRBV7-3 to TRBJ2-7, with 7 bases identical to TRBD2. CDR3 size: 13 residues. Germline values: CDR1 SGHTA, CDR2 FQGTGA. With 5 bases clipped from V and 5 bases from J, the junction kept 6 bases outside the gene matches. The DNA for the CDR3 is TGTGCCAGCAGCCCCGGGGGGTCGGACGAGCAGTACTTC. Its translation: CASSPGGSDEQYF.

The V call is TRBV4-1, the J call TRBJ2-3, with 14 bases identical to TRBD2. Germline CDR1 MGHRA, CDR2 YSYEKL. The V gene end was trimmed by 0 bases and the J gene end by 2 bases; junction bases not matched to a gene: 10. This CDR3 comprises 20 residues. The CDR3 nucleotides are TGCGCCAGCAGCCAAGATAGACTAGCGGGGGGGCCCCAACTCACAGATACGCAGTATTTT. Protein product: CASSQDRLAGGPQLTDTQYF.

The V call is TRBV30, the J call TRBJ1-1; 7 bases agree with TRBD1. CDR1 and CDR2 (germline): GTSNPN, SVGIG (reference sequence). V was clipped by 4 bases and J by 11 bases; unmatched bases: 16. The CDR3 is 14 residues long. CDR3 amino acids: CAWTGGTRSSLAFF. The DNA for the CDR3 is TGTGCCTGGACAGGGGGAACCCGATCTTCATTGGCTTTCTTT.

This rearrangement joins TRBV15 to TRBJ2-5, with 9 positions matching TRBD1. The length of the CDR3 is 16 residues. The J segment lost 2 bases and the V segment lost 6 bases, leaving 10 bases of the junction unmatched. In germline, CDR1 is LNHNV, CDR2 YYDKDF (reference sequence). CDR3 in DNA: TGTGCCACCAGACCTGGGGGACAGGGCGGGCAAGAGACCCAGTACTTC. Translated: CATRPGGQGGQETQYF.

This chain links TRBV10-3 with TRBJ2-7, with 7 bases fitting TRBD1. Germline CDR1 is ENHRY and CDR2 is SYGVKD. The CDR3 runs to 13 residues. V shed 4 bases and J 4 bases; nucleotides not matched to a gene: 4. CDR3: CAISADRFYEQYF. Here the CDR3 DNA reads TGTGCCATCAGTGCGGACAGGTTTTACGAGCAGTACTTC.

The J gene is TRBJ2-7, the V gene TRBV7-9; 7 bases align to TRBD1. The V gene's germline CDR1 is SEHNR and CDR2 FQNEAQ (reference sequence). The V segment lost 4 bases and the J segment 2 bases; nucleotides outside the gene matches: 11. The CDR3 is made up of 16 amino acids. The DNA of the CDR3 is TGTGCCAGCAGCTCCGCCGGGACAGTACTGCCCTACGAGCAGTACTTC. Its protein is CASSSAGTVLPYEQYF.

The chain combines TRBV10-1 with TRBJ2-7; 8 nucleotides line up with TRBD1. J was trimmed by 0 bases and V by 10 bases; bases with no gene match: 8. Germline V gene sequence: CDR1 WNHNN, CDR2 SYGVQD (reference sequence). This CDR3 is 14 amino acids long. In DNA, the CDR3 is TGCGCCATCAGGACAGGGTTAAGCTCCTACGAGCAGTACTTC. Amino acids: CAIRTGLSSYEQYF.